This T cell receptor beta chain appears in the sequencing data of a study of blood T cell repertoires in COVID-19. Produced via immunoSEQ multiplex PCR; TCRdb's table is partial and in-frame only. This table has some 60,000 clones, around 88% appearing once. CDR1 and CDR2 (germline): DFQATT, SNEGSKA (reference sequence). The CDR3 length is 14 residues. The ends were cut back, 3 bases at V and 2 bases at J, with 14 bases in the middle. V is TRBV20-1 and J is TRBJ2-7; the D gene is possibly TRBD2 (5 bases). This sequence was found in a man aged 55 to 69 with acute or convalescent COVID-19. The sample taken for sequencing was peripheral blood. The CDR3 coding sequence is TGCAGTGCTAGTACGAGCGGAGCCCCCTACGAGCAGTACTTC. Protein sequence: CSASTSGAPYEQYF.